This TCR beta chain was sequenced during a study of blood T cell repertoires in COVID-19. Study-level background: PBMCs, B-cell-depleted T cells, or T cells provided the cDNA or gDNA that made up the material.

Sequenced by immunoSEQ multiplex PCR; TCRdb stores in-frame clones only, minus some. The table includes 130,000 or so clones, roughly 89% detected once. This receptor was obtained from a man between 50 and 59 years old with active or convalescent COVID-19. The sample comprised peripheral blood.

CDR3: CASSGLAGYNEQFF. The CDR3 DNA is TGTGCCAGCTCAGGGCTAGCGGGCTACAATGAGCAGTTCTTC. The V and J genes are TRBV2 and TRBJ2-1; TRBD2 agrees at 8 bases. The CDR3 has 14 residues. Germline CDR1 reads SNHLY; CDR2 reads FYNNEI. V shed 8 bases, J shed 3 bases, and the junction held 6 bases outside the gene matches.